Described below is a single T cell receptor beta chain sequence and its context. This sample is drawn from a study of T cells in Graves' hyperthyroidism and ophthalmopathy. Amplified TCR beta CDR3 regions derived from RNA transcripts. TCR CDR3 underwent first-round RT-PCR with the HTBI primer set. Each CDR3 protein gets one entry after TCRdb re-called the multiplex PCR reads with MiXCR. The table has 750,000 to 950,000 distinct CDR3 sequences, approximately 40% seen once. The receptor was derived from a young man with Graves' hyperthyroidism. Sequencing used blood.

The CDR3 here is CASSVGGGSQETQYF. CDR3 in DNA: TGTGCCAGCAGCGTAGGAGGGGGGTCTCAAGAGACCCAGTACTTC. The J gene is TRBJ2-5, the V gene TRBV9; perhaps D is TRBD1 or TRBD2 (6 bases each). Germline V gene data show CDR1 as SGDLS and CDR2 as YYNGEE. V was trimmed by 0 bases and J by 2 bases, leaving 11 bases between them. The CDR3 extends over 15 amino acids.